This T cell receptor (beta chain) was observed in a study of blood T cell repertoires in COVID-19. Turning to the study itself: Donors in the United States, Italy and Spain gave samples during acute or convalescent COVID-19. The cDNA or gDNA used as material had been derived from T cells, B-cell-depleted T cells, or PBMCs.

Seattle cases were enrolled at active infection and followed longitudinally. Original data processing: Counts of nucleated cells, estimated from reference gene primer amplification, were obtained. Clones were read by immunoSEQ multiplex PCR, and TCRdb kept only the in-frame ones, dropping some. D and trimming come from the DNA, and the V and J calls and clone size come from that table. Of about 180,000 clones in the sample, 80% to 85% are singletons; the top ten hold about 10%. The germline V gene encodes CDR1 SGHTA and CDR2 FQGNSA. The CDR3 runs to 16 residues. Trimming took 3 bases from V and 6 from J, leaving 21 bases between them.

The genes are TRBV7-2 and TRBJ2-7; tentatively, D is TRBD1 (6 bases). The sequenced material came from peripheral blood. This clonotype was obtained from a woman of 80 years or more with COVID-19, enrolled during active disease. CDR3 in amino acids: CASSFSTRGYFGEQYF. Here the CDR3 DNA reads TGTGCCAGCAGCTTTTCGACCAGGGGTTATTTCGGCGAGCAGTACTTC.